Listed below are T cell receptor beta chains from one sample, sequenced in a study of vaccination and CD4 T cells after COVID-19. Antigens of these TCRs are unknown. TCRdb ran MiXCR on the PCR reads and lists one entry per CDR3 protein. The profile shows some 10,000 distinct CDR3 sequences, approximately 20% of them singletons. The sequenced sample was CD4+ T cells from blood, cultured in vitro, obtained after SARS-CoV-2 vaccination. The receptors come from a human donor who had recovered from COVID-19. Each CDR3 is given with its conserved first and last residue. Each record gives: V gene, clone size, J gene, D gene, CDR3 protein, CDR3 DNA. The D gene is left open where the match is weak. The size field is filled for only some rows; it gives once, few, many or a size class.

>TRBV12-3/TRBV12-4|.|TRBJ1-3|.
CASGRSSGNTIYF
TGTGCCAGCGGAAGGAGCTCTGGAAACACCATATATTTT
>TRBV11-3|.|TRBJ2-2|TRBD2
CASSRRLAGNTGELFF
TGTGCCAGCAGCCGGCGGCTAGCGGGGAACACCGGGGAGCTGTTTTTT
>TRBV28|.|TRBJ2-2|.
CASSFRGELFF
TGTGCCAGCAGTTTCCGCGGGGAGCTGTTTTTT
>TRBV6-5|few|TRBJ1-2|.
CASSYSIGPNYGYTF
TGTGCCAGCAGTTACTCGATTGGTCCTAACTATGGCTACACCTTC
>TRBV6-1|.|TRBJ1-1|TRBD1
CASTPRAGQQGFEAFF
TGTGCCAGCACCCCCCGGGCCGGCCAACAGGGGTTCGAAGCTTTCTTT
>TRBV12-3/TRBV12-4|few|TRBJ2-5|.
CASSRQETQYF
TGTGCCAGCAGCCGACAAGAGACCCAGTACTTC
>TRBV6-5|.|TRBJ2-7|.
CASSYWTHPDYEQYF
TGTGCCAGCAGTTACTGGACCCATCCAGATTACGAGCAGTACTTC
>TRBV27|.|TRBJ2-7|.
CASSSTGTGAYEQYF
TGTGCCAGCAGTTCCACCGGGACTGGGGCCTACGAGCAGTACTTC
>TRBV6-5|.|TRBJ1-1|TRBD1
CASSYSTAGGSSGAFF
TGTGCCAGCAGTTACTCGACGGCAGGGGGCTCGTCTGGAGCTTTCTTT
>TRBV19|.|TRBJ1-1|.
CASSIDRTENTEAFF
TGTGCCAGTAGTATAGATCGGACAGAGAACACTGAAGCTTTCTTT
>TRBV20-1|.|TRBJ1-1|.
CSARYAGGAFF
TGCAGTGCTAGGTATGCGGGGGGAGCTTTCTTT
>TRBV19|.|TRBJ2-1|.
CASSIASEQFF
TGTGCCAGTAGTATTGCGAGTGAGCAGTTCTTC
>TRBV18|.|TRBJ2-7|TRBD1
CASSPPRDSLNEQYF
TGTGCCAGCTCACCACCCCGGGACAGCCTCAACGAGCAGTACTTC
>TRBV20-1|medium-sized|TRBJ1-5|.
CSARAPGGSGNQPQHF
TGCAGTGCTAGAGCACCCGGAGGAAGCGGCAATCAGCCCCAGCATTTT
>TRBV28|few|TRBJ2-7|.
CASSLTGTNPYEQYF
TGTGCCAGCAGCTTGACGGGGACAAACCCCTACGAGCAGTACTTC
>TRBV7-2|medium-sized|TRBJ1-2|.
CASSLDWAGRGRYTF
TGTGCCAGCAGCTTAGATTGGGCGGGCAGGGGACGCTACACCTTC
>TRBV7-9|few|TRBJ2-3|TRBD2
CASSPRTSGPSTDTQYF
TGTGCCAGCAGCCCCCGGACTAGCGGGCCTAGCACAGATACGCAGTATTTT
>TRBV6-5|.|TRBJ2-3|.
CASSYEGPGTDTQYF
TGTGCCAGCAGTTACGAGGGGCCTGGCACAGATACGCAGTATTTT
>TRBV30|few|TRBJ1-5|.
CAWNGHSINQPQHF
TGTGCCTGGAATGGGCACAGTATCAATCAGCCCCAGCATTTT
>TRBV5-6|.|TRBJ1-5|.
CASSLSQLSNQPQHF
TGTGCCAGCAGCTTGAGTCAGTTAAGCAATCAGCCCCAGCATTTT
>TRBV6-2/TRBV6-3|.|TRBJ1-2|.
CASSVDKFYGYTF
TGTGCCAGCAGTGTAGACAAGTTCTATGGCTACACCTTC
>TRBV18|.|TRBJ1-2|TRBD1
CASSLTGEDGYTF
TGTGCCAGCTCATTAACAGGGGAGGATGGCTACACCTTC
>TRBV7-2|.|TRBJ2-3|TRBD2
CASSPGGLAGGPARAFDTQYF
TGTGCCAGCAGCCCCGGGGGACTAGCGGGAGGGCCTGCAAGGGCTTTCGATACGCAGTATTTT
>TRBV20-1|medium-sized|TRBJ2-3|TRBD2
CSATRRSGGPHTDTQYF
TGCAGTGCAACCCGGCGTAGCGGGGGGCCCCACACAGATACGCAGTATTTT
>TRBV5-1|.|TRBJ2-1|.
CASSFPQDVSSYNEQFF
TGCGCCAGCAGCTTTCCACAGGATGTGAGCTCCTACAATGAGCAGTTCTTC
>TRBV6-2/TRBV6-3|few|TRBJ1-1|.
CASSYLPRRGRDEAFF
TGTGCCAGCAGCTACCTCCCTCGAAGGGGAAGGGATGAAGCTTTCTTT
>TRBV19|.|TRBJ1-2|TRBD1
CASSPGRGQSYTF
TGTGCCAGTAGTCCCGGTCGGGGACAGAGCTACACCTTC
>TRBV4-3|.|TRBJ1-1|TRBD1
CASSRSPLTGGDTEAFF
TGCGCCAGCAGCCGGAGTCCCCTTACAGGGGGAGACACTGAAGCTTTCTTT
>TRBV20-1|few|TRBJ2-3|.
CSAPDKLPDTQYF
TGCAGTGCCCCGGACAAGTTGCCAGATACGCAGTATTTT
>TRBV6-1|medium-sized|TRBJ1-6|.
CASSDAQGQRSPLHF
TGTGCCAGCAGTGACGCGCAGGGGCAAAGATCACCCCTCCACTTT
>TRBV11-2|.|TRBJ2-3|.
CASSTPGTDTQYF
TGTGCCAGCAGCACACCCGGGACGGATACGCAGTATTTT
>TRBV7-3|.|TRBJ2-3|.
CASSPGASSSTDTQYF
TGTGCCAGCAGCCCAGGGGCTTCCTCTAGCACAGATACGCAGTATTTT
>TRBV6-2/TRBV6-3|few|TRBJ2-7|TRBD1
CASKGQGPYEQYF
TGTGCCAGCAAGGGACAGGGTCCATACGAGCAGTACTTC
>TRBV5-1|.|TRBJ2-1|.
CASSLIMGTQGNEQFF
TGCGCCAGCAGCTTAATAATGGGGACTCAGGGGAATGAGCAGTTCTTC
>TRBV11-3|.|TRBJ2-3|.
CASSLERADTQYF
TGTGCCAGCAGCCTAGAGAGGGCAGATACGCAGTATTTT
>TRBV7-9|few|TRBJ2-4|.
CASSGRQDLAKNIQYF
TGTGCCAGCAGCGGTCGACAGGATTTAGCCAAAAACATTCAGTACTTC
>TRBV11-2|medium-sized|TRBJ1-5|TRBD1
CASSLGQGPNQPQHF
TGTGCCAGCAGCCTGGGACAGGGCCCCAATCAGCCCCAGCATTTT
>TRBV7-9|.|TRBJ2-1|TRBD1
CASSLARTGSYNEQFF
TGTGCCAGCAGCTTAGCGCGGACAGGCTCCTACAATGAGCAGTTCTTC
>TRBV19|.|TRBJ1-4|.
CASSNTAGTVNEKLFF
TGTGCCAGTAGTAACACCGCCGGGACCGTCAATGAAAAACTGTTTTTT
>TRBV7-6|medium-sized|TRBJ1-1|.
CASSLGRNLNTEAFF
TGTGCCAGCAGCTTAGGCAGGAATCTGAACACTGAAGCTTTCTTT
>TRBV7-9|few|TRBJ2-7|TRBD1
CASSSGTGSYEQYF
TGTGCCAGCAGCTCCGGGACAGGCTCCTACGAGCAGTACTTC
>TRBV2|.|TRBJ2-7|.
CASSLGAFEQYF
TGTGCCAGCAGTCTTGGGGCGTTCGAGCAGTACTTC
>TRBV7-6|.|TRBJ1-2|.
CASTPLTGRGYGYTF
TGTGCCAGCACCCCACTCACAGGACGCGGCTATGGCTACACCTTC
>TRBV4-3|.|TRBJ2-7|.
CASSQRDHSYEQYF
TGCGCCAGCAGCCAACGGGACCACTCCTACGAGCAGTACTTC
>TRBV27|medium-sized|TRBJ1-1|.
CASSLPGVNTEAFF
TGTGCCAGCAGTTTACCCGGGGTGAACACTGAAGCTTTCTTT
>TRBV7-2|.|TRBJ2-3|.
CASSDPRTSYTQYF
TGTGCCAGCAGCGATCCGCGGACGTCTTATACGCAGTATTTT
>TRBV6-2/TRBV6-3|medium-sized|TRBJ2-1|TRBD2
CASSPRREYNEQFF
TGTGCCAGCAGTCCCCGGCGGGAGTACAATGAGCAGTTCTTC
>TRBV9|.|TRBJ2-7|TRBD2
CASSVARASGTGSSEQYF
TGTGCCAGCAGCGTAGCTAGGGCTAGCGGGACGGGATCCTCCGAGCAGTACTTC
>TRBV29-1|.|TRBJ2-3|.
CSGQYTDTQYF
TGCAGCGGCCAATACACAGATACGCAGTATTTT
>TRBV20-1|medium-sized|TRBJ2-5|TRBD2
CSARSGTAGTSGRKIGETQYF
TGCAGTGCTAGATCCGGGACAGCCGGGACTAGCGGGAGGAAAATAGGGGAGACCCAGTACTTC
>TRBV4-3|.|TRBJ1-2|.
CASSSQPDIAKSYGYTF
TGCGCCAGCAGCTCACAGCCCGACATCGCGAAAAGCTATGGCTACACCTTC
>TRBV6-1|few|TRBJ2-7|TRBD2
CASSPSGTASYEQYF
TGTGCCAGCAGTCCGAGCGGGACGGCATCCTACGAGCAGTACTTC
>TRBV20-1|.|TRBJ2-7|.
CSATTGPRDRDEQYF
TGCAGTGCTACGACAGGACCTCGGGATAGGGACGAGCAGTACTTC
>TRBV27|.|TRBJ2-1|.
CASSGASYNEQFF
TGTGCCAGCAGCGGAGCCTCCTACAATGAGCAGTTCTTC